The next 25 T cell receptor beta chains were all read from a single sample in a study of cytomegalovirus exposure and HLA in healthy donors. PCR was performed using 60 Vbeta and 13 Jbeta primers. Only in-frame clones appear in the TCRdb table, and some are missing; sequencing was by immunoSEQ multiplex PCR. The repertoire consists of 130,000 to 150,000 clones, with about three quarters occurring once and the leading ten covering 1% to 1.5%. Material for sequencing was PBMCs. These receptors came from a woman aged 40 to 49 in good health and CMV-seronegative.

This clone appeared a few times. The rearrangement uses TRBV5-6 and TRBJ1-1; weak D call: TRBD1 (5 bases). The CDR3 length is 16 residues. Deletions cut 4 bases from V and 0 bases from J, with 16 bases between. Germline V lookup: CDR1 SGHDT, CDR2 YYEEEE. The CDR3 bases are TGTGCCAGCAGCCGTCCCGGGACTAGCTTGAACACTGAAGCTTTCTTT. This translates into CASSRPGTSLNTEAFF.

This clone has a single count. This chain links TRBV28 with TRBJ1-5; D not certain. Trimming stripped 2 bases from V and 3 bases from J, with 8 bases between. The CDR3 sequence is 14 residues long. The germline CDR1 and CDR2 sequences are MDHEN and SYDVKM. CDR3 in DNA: TGTGCCAGCAGTTTACCCGGGGTCAATCAGCCCCAGCATTTT. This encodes CASSLPGVNQPQHF.

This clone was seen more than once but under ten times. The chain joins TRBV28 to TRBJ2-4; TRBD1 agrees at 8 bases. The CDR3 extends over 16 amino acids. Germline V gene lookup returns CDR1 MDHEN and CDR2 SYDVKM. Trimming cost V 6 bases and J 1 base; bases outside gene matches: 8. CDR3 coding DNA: TGTGCCAGCAGGCCGTACCAGGGGGCGGCCAAAAACATTCAGTACTTC. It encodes CASRPYQGAAKNIQYF.

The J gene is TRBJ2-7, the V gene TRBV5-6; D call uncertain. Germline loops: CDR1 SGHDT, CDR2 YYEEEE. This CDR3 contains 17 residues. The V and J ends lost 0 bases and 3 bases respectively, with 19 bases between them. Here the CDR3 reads CASSLVPNDEKDYEQYF. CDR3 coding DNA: TGTGCCAGCAGCTTGGTCCCGAACGATGAGAAAGACTACGAGCAGTACTTC. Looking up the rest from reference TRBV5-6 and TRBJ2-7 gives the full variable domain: DAGVTQSPTHLIKTRGQQVTLRCSPKSGHDTVSWYQQALGQGPQFIFQYYEEEERQRGNFPDRFSGHQFPNYSSELNVNALLLGDSALYLCASSLVPNDEKDYEQYFGPGTRLTVT.

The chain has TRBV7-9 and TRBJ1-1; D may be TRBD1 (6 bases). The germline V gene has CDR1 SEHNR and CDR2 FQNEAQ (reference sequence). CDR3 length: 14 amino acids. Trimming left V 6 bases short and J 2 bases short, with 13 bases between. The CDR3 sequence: CASREGGGNTEAFF. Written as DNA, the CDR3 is TGTGCCAGCAGAGAGGGGGGGGGAAACACTGAAGCTTTCTTT.

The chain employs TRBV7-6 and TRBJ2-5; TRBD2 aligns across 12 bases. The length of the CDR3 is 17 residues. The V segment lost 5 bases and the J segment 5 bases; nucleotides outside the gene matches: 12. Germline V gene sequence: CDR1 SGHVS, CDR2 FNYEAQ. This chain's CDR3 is CASSLMPILAGGETQYF. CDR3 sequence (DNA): TGTGCCAGCAGCCTGATGCCGATCCTAGCGGGGGGGGAGACCCAGTACTTC. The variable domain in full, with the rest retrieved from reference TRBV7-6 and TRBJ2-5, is GAGVSQSPRYKVTKRGQDVALRCDPISGHVSLYWYRQALGQGPEFLTYFNYEAQQDKSGLPNDRFSAERPEGSISTLTIQRTEQRDSAMYRCASSLMPILAGGETQYFGPGTRLLVL.

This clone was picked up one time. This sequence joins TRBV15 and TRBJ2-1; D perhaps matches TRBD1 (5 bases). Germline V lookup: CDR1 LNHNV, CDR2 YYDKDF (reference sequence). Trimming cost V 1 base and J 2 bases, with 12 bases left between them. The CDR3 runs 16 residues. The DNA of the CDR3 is TGTGCCACCAGCAGAGTACGGCAGGGAACCTACAATGAGCAGTTCTTC. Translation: CATSRVRQGTYNEQFF.

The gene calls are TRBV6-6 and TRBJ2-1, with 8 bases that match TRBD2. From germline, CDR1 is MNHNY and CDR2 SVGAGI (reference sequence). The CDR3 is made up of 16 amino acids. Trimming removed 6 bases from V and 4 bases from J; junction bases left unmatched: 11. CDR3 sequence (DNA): TGTGCCAGCAGGAGGGGTGGACTAGCCTTATACAATGAGCAGTTCTTC. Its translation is CASRRGGLALYNEQFF.

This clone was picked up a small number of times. As DNA, the CDR3 is TGTGCCAGCAGCTCGGACAGGGGTGGCTACACCTTC. This gives the protein CASSSDRGGYTF. The chain couples TRBV2 to TRBJ1-2; 9 bases line up with TRBD1. The CDR3 consists of 12 residues. Germline assignment: CDR1 SNHLY and CDR2 FYNNEI. V lost 6 bases and J lost 7; bases outside the gene matches: 3.

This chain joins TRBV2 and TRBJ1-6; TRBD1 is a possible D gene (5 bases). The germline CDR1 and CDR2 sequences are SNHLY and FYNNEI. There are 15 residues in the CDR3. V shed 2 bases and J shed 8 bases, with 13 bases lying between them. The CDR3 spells CASSESGVSDSPLHF. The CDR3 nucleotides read TGTGCCAGCAGTGAATCGGGGGTCAGTGATTCACCCCTCCACTTT.

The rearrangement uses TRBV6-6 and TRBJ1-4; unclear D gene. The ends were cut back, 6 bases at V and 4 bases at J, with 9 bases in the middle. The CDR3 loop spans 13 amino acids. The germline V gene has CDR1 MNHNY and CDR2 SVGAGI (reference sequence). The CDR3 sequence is CASRTDINEKLFF. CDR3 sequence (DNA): TGTGCCAGCAGGACCGACATTAATGAAAAACTGTTTTTT.

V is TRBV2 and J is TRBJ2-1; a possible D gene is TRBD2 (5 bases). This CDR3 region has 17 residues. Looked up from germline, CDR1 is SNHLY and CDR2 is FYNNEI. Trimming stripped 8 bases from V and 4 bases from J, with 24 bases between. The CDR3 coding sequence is TGTGCCAGCTGTCCGATCCGTCCGGGAACCGTATACAATGAGCAGTTCTTC. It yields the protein CASCPIRPGTVYNEQFF.

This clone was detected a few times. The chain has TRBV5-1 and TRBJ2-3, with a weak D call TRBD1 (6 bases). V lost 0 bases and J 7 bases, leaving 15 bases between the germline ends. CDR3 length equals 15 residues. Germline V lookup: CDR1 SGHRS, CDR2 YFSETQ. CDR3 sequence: CASSLVLQGLNTQYF. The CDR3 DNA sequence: TGCGCCAGCAGCTTGGTCTTACAGGGTTTAAATACGCAGTATTTT.

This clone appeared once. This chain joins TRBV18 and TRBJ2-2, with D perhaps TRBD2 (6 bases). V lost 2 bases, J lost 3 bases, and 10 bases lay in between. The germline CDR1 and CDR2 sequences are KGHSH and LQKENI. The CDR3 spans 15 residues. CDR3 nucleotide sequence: TGTGCCAGCTCACCATGGACTACAGACACCGGGGAGCTGTTTTTT. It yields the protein CASSPWTTDTGELFF. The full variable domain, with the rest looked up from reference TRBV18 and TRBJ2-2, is NAGVMQNPRHLVRRRGQEARLRCSPMKGHSHVYWYRQLPEEGLKFMVYLQKENIIDESGMPKERFSAEFPKEGPSILRIQQVVRGDSAAYFCASSPWTTDTGELFFGEGSRLTVL.

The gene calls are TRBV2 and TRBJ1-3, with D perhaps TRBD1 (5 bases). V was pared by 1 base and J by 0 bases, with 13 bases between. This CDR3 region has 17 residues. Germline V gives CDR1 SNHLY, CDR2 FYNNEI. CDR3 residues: CASSEGATGFSGNTIYF. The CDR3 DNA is TGTGCCAGCAGTGAAGGGGCCACAGGATTCTCTGGAAACACCATATATTTT.

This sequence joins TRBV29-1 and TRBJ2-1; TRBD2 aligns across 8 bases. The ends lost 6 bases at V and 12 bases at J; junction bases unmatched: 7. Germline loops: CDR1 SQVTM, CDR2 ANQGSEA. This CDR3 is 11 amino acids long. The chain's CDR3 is CSVGRGLGQFF. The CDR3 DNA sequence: TGCAGCGTAGGTAGGGGACTAGGGCAGTTCTTC.

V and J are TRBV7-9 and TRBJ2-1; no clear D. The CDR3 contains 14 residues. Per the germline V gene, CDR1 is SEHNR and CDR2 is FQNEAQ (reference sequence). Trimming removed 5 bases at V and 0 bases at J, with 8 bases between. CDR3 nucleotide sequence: TGTGCCAGCAGCCCCCCCTTCTCCTACAATGAGCAGTTCTTC. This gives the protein CASSPPFSYNEQFF.

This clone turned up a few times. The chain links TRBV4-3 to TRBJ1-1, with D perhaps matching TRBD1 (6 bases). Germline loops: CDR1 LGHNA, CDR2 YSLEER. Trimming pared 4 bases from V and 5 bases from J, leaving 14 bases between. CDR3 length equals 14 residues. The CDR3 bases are TGCGCCAGCAGCCGGGCCAGGGGTGGTACTGAAGCTTTCTTT. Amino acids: CASSRARGGTEAFF.

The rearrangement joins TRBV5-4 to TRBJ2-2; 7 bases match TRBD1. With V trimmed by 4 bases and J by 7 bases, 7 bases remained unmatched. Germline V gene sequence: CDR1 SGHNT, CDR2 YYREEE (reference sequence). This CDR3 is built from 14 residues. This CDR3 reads CASSVTGRNGELFF. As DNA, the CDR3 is TGTGCCAGCAGCGTGACAGGGCGGAACGGGGAGCTGTTTTTT.

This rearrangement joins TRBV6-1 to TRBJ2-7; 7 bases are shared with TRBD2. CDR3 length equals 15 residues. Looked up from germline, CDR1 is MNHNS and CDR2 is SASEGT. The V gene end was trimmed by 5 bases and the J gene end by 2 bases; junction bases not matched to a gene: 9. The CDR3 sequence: CASSLFGEGPYEQYF. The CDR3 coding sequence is TGTGCCAGCAGTTTGTTCGGGGAGGGCCCCTACGAGCAGTACTTC.

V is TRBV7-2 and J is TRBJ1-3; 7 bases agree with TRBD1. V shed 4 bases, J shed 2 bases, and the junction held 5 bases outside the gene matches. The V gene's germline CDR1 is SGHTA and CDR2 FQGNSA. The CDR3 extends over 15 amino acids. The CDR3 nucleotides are TGTGCCAGCAGCTCGGGACAGTCTACTGGAAACACCATATATTTT. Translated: CASSSGQSTGNTIYF.

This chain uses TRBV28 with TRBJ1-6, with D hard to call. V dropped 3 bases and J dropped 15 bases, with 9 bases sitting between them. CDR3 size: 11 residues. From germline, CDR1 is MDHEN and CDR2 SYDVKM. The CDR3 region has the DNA TGTGCCAGCAGTTTCCAAGAGCTCCTCCACTTT. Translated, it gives CASSFQELLHF.

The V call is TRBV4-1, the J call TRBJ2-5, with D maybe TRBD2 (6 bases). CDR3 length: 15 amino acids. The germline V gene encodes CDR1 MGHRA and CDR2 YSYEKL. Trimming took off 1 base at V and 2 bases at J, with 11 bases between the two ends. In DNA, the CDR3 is TGCGCCAGCAGCCAAGTGCTAGCGAGTCAAGAGACCCAGTACTTC. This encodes CASSQVLASQETQYF.

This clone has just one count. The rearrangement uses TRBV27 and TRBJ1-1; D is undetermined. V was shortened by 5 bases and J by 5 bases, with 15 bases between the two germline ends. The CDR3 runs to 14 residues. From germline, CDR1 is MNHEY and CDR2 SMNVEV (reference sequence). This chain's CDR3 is CASSPSPGDTEAFF. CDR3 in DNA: TGTGCCAGCAGTCCGTCCCCCGGGGATACTGAAGCTTTCTTT.

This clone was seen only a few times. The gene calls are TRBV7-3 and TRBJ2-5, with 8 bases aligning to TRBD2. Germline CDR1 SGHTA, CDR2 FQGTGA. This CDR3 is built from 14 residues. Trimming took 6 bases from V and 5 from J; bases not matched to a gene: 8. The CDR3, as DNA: TGTGCCAGCAGTTCCGCGGGGGGTTCGGAGACCCAGTACTTC. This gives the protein CASSSAGGSETQYF. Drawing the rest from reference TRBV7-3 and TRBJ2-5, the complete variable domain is GAGVSQTPSNKVTEKGKYVELRCDPISGHTALYWYRQSLGQGPEFLIYFQGTGAADDSGLPNDRFFAVRPEGSVSTLKIQRTERGDSAVYLCASSSAGGSETQYFGPGTRLLVL.